The subject of this entry is one T cell receptor beta chain. The target antigen is unknown. The protocol was immunoSEQ multiplex PCR, while the TCRdb copy is restricted to in-frame clones and leaves out a portion. Of 65,000 to 80,000 clones listed, 75% to 90% are singletons. This entry is derived from a study of T cell clones after liver transplantation. The overall study: Pre-transplant mixed lymphocyte reactions yielded third-party-reactive TCRbeta sequences as comparators for graft-donor-reactive sequences. Findings of the study overall: The donor-reactive repertoire was only partly measurable in two subjects, lacking donor cells.

This clonotype originated in a human donor who received a liver transplant. Sequenced material: CD4+ T cells from blood, taken before liver transplant.

The DNA for the CDR3 is TGCGCCAGCAGCACCTTTGGGACAGGGGAAAACATTCAGTACTTC. The encoded protein is CASSTFGTGENIQYF. The chain is built from TRBV5-1 and TRBJ2-4; 10 bases align to TRBD1. Germline values: CDR1 SGHRS, CDR2 YFSETQ. V shed 4 bases and J 5 bases; nucleotides not matched to a gene: 6. This CDR3 spans 15 amino acids.